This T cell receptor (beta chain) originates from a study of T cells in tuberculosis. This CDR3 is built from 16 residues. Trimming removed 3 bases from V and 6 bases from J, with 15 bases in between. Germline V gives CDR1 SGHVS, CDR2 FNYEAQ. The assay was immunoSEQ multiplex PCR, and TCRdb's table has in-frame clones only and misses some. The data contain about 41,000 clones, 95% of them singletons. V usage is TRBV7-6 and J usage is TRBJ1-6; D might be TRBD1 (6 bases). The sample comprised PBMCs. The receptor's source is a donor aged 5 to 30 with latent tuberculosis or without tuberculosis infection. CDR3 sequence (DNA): TGTGCCAGCAGCTTGGACAGCGGTGGAGGTAATTCACCCCTCCACTTT. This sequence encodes CASSLDSGGGNSPLHF.